A single sample is the source of the 21 T cell receptor beta chains below, sequenced in a study of cytomegalovirus exposure and HLA in healthy donors. PCR was performed using 60 Vbeta and 13 Jbeta primers. Method: immunoSEQ multiplex PCR; TCRdb's copy keeps in-frame clones and lacks some. The sample lists 99,000 or so clones, more than 60% occurring once. Sequenced material: PBMCs. The receptor set was obtained from a male donor in good health and CMV-seronegative.

The rearrangement uses TRBV19 and TRBJ1-5; D remains unclear. The CDR3 spans 16 residues. Germline loops: CDR1 LNHDA, CDR2 SQIVND (reference sequence). V dropped 5 bases and J dropped 3 bases, with 17 bases sitting between them. The CDR3 coding sequence is TGTGCCAGTAGTCCCCGGACCGGGATCCTCAATCAGCCCCAGCATTTT. Protein sequence: CASSPRTGILNQPQHF.

This chain joins TRBV7-9 and TRBJ1-6; a possible D gene is TRBD1 (5 bases). The CDR3 contains 14 residues. CDR1 and CDR2 (germline): SEHNR, FQNEAQ (reference sequence). Trimming took off 5 bases at V and 9 bases at J, with 14 bases between the two ends. The CDR3 nucleotides read TGTGCCAGCAGCACGAGCGCAGGGCCTTCACCCCTCCACTTT. As protein: CASSTSAGPSPLHF.

The chain carries TRBV10-3 and TRBJ2-7; TRBD2 is a possible D gene (6 bases). The CDR3 runs to 12 residues. Germline V lookup: CDR1 ENHRY, CDR2 SYGVKD. V lost 6 bases to trimming and J lost 4 bases, with 10 bases between them. The CDR3 loop reads CAISPEGYEQYF. In nucleotides, the CDR3 is TGTGCCATCAGCCCGGAGGGGTACGAGCAGTACTTC.

The gene calls are TRBV4-2 and TRBJ2-7; unclear D gene. V was shortened by 0 bases and J by 2 bases, with 8 bases between the two germline ends. Germline V gene lookup returns CDR1 LGHNA and CDR2 YNFKEQ. This CDR3 has 14 residues. The chain's CDR3 is CASSQDGQAYEQYF. Written as DNA, the CDR3 is TGTGCCAGCAGCCAAGATGGGCAGGCCTACGAGCAGTACTTC.

The V call is TRBV27, the J call TRBJ2-7; 13 nucleotides line up with TRBD2. Germline trimming cut 5 bases from V and 4 bases from J; bases unmatched to any gene: 2. CDR1 MNHEY and CDR2 SMNVEV come from the germline V gene (reference sequence). The CDR3 sequence is 14 residues long. This chain's CDR3 is CASSATSGRYEQYF. The CDR3, as DNA: TGTGCCAGCAGTGCGACTAGCGGGAGGTACGAGCAGTACTTC.

The count of this clone is one. This chain uses TRBV19 with TRBJ2-4; no reliable D call. This CDR3 has 16 residues. The ends were cut back, 5 bases at V and 1 base at J, with 15 bases in the middle. Germline values: CDR1 LNHDA, CDR2 SQIVND (reference sequence). The DNA of the CDR3 is TGTGCCAGTAGTCTGACACCTTCTGGGGCCAAAAACATTCAGTACTTC. Its protein product is CASSLTPSGAKNIQYF.

This chain uses TRBV6-5 with TRBJ2-3; 10 bases map to TRBD2. This CDR3 has 15 amino acids. Germline V CDR1 and CDR2: MNHEY, SVGAGI. Trimming cost V 6 bases and J 1 base; bases outside gene matches: 4. The CDR3 region is CASRWTSGRTDTQYF. Here the CDR3 DNA reads TGTGCCAGCAGGTGGACTAGCGGTCGCACAGATACGCAGTATTTT.

V usage is TRBV27 and J usage is TRBJ2-2; D not certain. V gave up 3 bases and J gave up 6 bases, with 8 bases separating them. The CDR3 length is 13 residues. Looked up from germline, CDR1 is MNHEY and CDR2 is SMNVEV (reference sequence). The CDR3 nucleotides read TGTGCCAGCAGTTTTTTGGGCCCCGGGGAGCTGTTTTTT. This codes for CASSFLGPGELFF.

This chain joins TRBV30 and TRBJ2-5; 11 nucleotides agree with TRBD2. Germline V gives CDR1 GTSNPN, CDR2 SVGIG (reference sequence). The CDR3 consists of 15 residues. The ends lost 5 bases at V and 5 bases at J; junction bases unmatched: 10. As DNA, the CDR3 is TGTGCCTGGGCCTACCAGACTAGCGGGACTGAGACCCAGTACTTC. Its translation is CAWAYQTSGTETQYF.

V usage is TRBV9 and J usage is TRBJ1-1, with 8 bases fitting TRBD1. CDR1 SGDLS and CDR2 YYNGEE come from the germline V gene. Trimming removed 7 bases from V and 2 bases from J; junction bases left unmatched: 4. This CDR3 has 13 residues. This CDR3 is CASQGAPNTEAFF. The CDR3 region has the DNA TGTGCCAGCCAGGGGGCACCCAACACTGAAGCTTTCTTT.

This clone was seen only a few times. The chain combines TRBV6-1 with TRBJ2-1, with TRBD1 identical over 10 bases. V lost 6 bases, J lost 10 bases, and 3 bases stayed unmatched. Germline V gene sequence: CDR1 MNHNS, CDR2 SASEGT. The CDR3 spans 12 residues. The CDR3 loop reads CASRETGGEQFF. As DNA, the CDR3 is TGTGCCAGCAGGGAGACAGGGGGCGAGCAGTTCTTC.

The chain links TRBV6-1 to TRBJ1-3; the D gene is possibly TRBD1 (5 bases). CDR1 and CDR2 (germline): MNHNS, SASEGT. The CDR3 is made up of 14 amino acids. The ends were cut back, 4 bases at V and 0 bases at J, with 7 bases in the middle. In DNA, the CDR3 is TGTGCCAGCAGTGTAGGGGCCTCTGGAAACACCATATATTTT. Protein product: CASSVGASGNTIYF.

V usage is TRBV5-1 and J usage is TRBJ2-7; D perhaps matches TRBD1 (6 bases). Germline CDR1 is SGHRS and CDR2 is YFSETQ. The V gene lost 3 bases and the J gene lost 13 bases, with 17 bases spanning the gap. This CDR3 comprises 12 residues. CDR3 residues: CASSWYRDRGYF. The DNA for the CDR3 is TGCGCCAGCAGCTGGTACAGGGACCGGGGATACTTC.

This chain joins TRBV2 and TRBJ2-7; 8 bases map to TRBD2. Germline loops: CDR1 SNHLY, CDR2 FYNNEI. Trimming removed 6 bases from V and 7 bases from J; junction bases left unmatched: 23. The CDR3 is 18 residues long. The CDR3 sequence is CASSPLDPRQVSGIEQYF. The CDR3 region has the DNA TGTGCCAGCAGCCCCTTGGACCCACGACAAGTTAGCGGGATAGAGCAGTACTTC. The full variable domain, its missing parts supplied by reference TRBV2 and TRBJ2-7, is EPEVTQTPSHQVTQMGQEVILRCVPISNHLYFYWYRQILGQKVEFLVSFYNNEISEKSEIFDDQFSVERPDGSNFTLKIRSTKLEDSAMYFCASSPLDPRQVSGIEQYFGPGTRLTVT.

CDR3 in DNA: TGCGCCAGCAGCCAAGGAGCTAGCTCCTACGAGCAGTACTTC. Translation: CASSQGASSYEQYF. The J gene is TRBJ2-7, the V gene TRBV4-1; D unresolved. Germline lookup yields CDR1 MGHRA and CDR2 YSYEKL. The CDR3 is 14 amino acids. Trimming took off 1 base at V and 0 bases at J, with 7 bases between the two ends.

This rearrangement joins TRBV5-1 to TRBJ2-1, with a weak D call TRBD1 (6 bases). This CDR3 region has 12 residues. V gave up 4 bases and J gave up 8 bases, with 10 bases separating them. Germline CDR1 reads SGHRS; CDR2 reads YFSETQ. CDR3 nucleotide sequence: TGCGCCAGCAGCCAACAGGGTCATGAGCAGTTCTTC. Translation: CASSQQGHEQFF.

This clone was observed a handful of times. V and J are TRBV6-1 and TRBJ2-1; weak D call: TRBD2 (5 bases). Germline V lookup: CDR1 MNHNS, CDR2 SASEGT. The CDR3 is 12 amino acids. Trimming took off 11 bases at V and 8 bases at J, with 16 bases between the two ends. The CDR3 sequence: CAPRTACDEQFF. DNA of the CDR3: TGTGCCCCCCGGACTGCTTGCGATGAGCAGTTCTTC.

V and J are TRBV19 and TRBJ2-1; the D gene is possibly TRBD2 (6 bases). The V end lost 3 bases, the J end lost 4 bases, and 10 bases lay between the germline ends. Looked up from germline, CDR1 is LNHDA and CDR2 is SQIVND (reference sequence). The CDR3 runs to 14 residues. The CDR3 protein is CASSMGGGYNEQFF. CDR3 in DNA: TGTGCCAGTAGTATGGGCGGAGGGTACAATGAGCAGTTCTTC. The full variable domain, completed using reference TRBV19 and TRBJ2-1, is DGGITQSPKYLFRKEGQNVTLSCEQNLNHDAMYWYRQDPGQGLRLIYYSQIVNDFQKGDIAEGYSVSREKKESFPLTVTSAQKNPTAFYLCASSMGGGYNEQFFGPGTRLTVL.

This chain joins TRBV7-2 and TRBJ2-7, with D perhaps TRBD1 (5 bases). V was cut by 1 base and J by 4 bases, with 11 bases left in between. This CDR3 comprises 14 residues. Germline V gives CDR1 SGHTA, CDR2 FQGNSA. CDR3 residues: CASSLGWGPYEQYF. The CDR3 DNA is TGTGCCAGCAGCTTAGGGTGGGGCCCTTACGAGCAGTACTTC.

This clone was seen a few times. The chain couples TRBV9 to TRBJ2-1, with 8 bases identical to TRBD1. The V and J ends lost 2 bases and 5 bases, in that order; junction bases with no gene match: 6. Germline CDR1 is SGDLS and CDR2 is YYNGEE. This CDR3 comprises 15 residues. The CDR3 DNA reads as TGTGCCAGCAGCGTGTATGGGACAGGACACAATGAGCAGTTCTTC. This translates into CASSVYGTGHNEQFF. The full variable domain, its missing parts supplied by reference TRBV9 and TRBJ2-1, is DSGVTQTPKHLITATGQRVTLRCSPRSGDLSVYWYQQSLDQGLQFLIQYYNGEERAKGNILERFSAQQFPDLHSELNLSSLELGDSALYFCASSVYGTGHNEQFFGPGTRLTVL.

The J gene is TRBJ1-1, the V gene TRBV5-1; 9 nucleotides line up with TRBD1. Per germline, CDR1 SGHRS and CDR2 YFSETQ. The CDR3 spans 18 residues. V shed 4 bases and J 0 bases; nucleotides not matched to a gene: 13. The CDR3 nucleotides read TGCGCCAGCAGCCTAGAGGGACAGGGCTTTCCCATGAACACTGAAGCTTTCTTT. It is translated as CASSLEGQGFPMNTEAFF. Full variable domain (outside the CDR3, taken from reference TRBV5-1 and TRBJ1-1): KAGVTQTPRYLIKTRGQQVTLSCSPISGHRSVSWYQQTPGQGLQFLFEYFSETQRNKGNFPGRFSGRQFSNSRSEMNVSTLELGDSALYLCASSLEGQGFPMNTEAFFGQGTRLTVV.